This T cell receptor (beta chain) was obtained from a study of T cells in Graves' hyperthyroidism and ophthalmopathy. Study-level results: The blood repertoire included most of the expanded thyroid clonotypes above 0.001. A median roughly 6.6 months before onset, the model predicted ophthalmopathy.

Isolation of PBMCs was performed on 10 ml fresh peripheral blood. Turning to this clonotype: Its specificity is unknown.

This CDR3 spans 17 amino acids. V dropped 0 bases and J dropped 2; count of bases not matched to a gene: 5. Per germline, CDR1 MGHDK and CDR2 SYGVNS. Amplified TCR beta CDR3 regions came from RNA transcripts. Initially, a first-round RT-PCR of the TCR CDR3 employed the HTBI primer set. TCRdb independently ran MiXCR on the multiplex PCR reads; one entry per CDR3 protein. The table includes about 500,000 distinct CDR3 sequences, 16% detected once. The TCR comes from a woman between 18 and 30 years old with Graves' hyperthyroidism. The sample comprised blood. The chain has TRBV25-1 and TRBJ2-3; 10 nucleotides align to TRBD2. CDR3 region: CASSEYPSGRATDTQYF. The CDR3 DNA is TGTGCCAGCAGTGAATATCCCAGCGGGAGGGCCACAGATACGCAGTATTTT.